The 12 T cell receptor beta chains given below trace back to one sample, sequenced in a study of patients and donors after allogeneic stem cell transplantation. Each CDR3 protein gets one entry after TCRdb re-called the RT-PCR reads with MiXCR. Of approximately 150,000 distinct CDR3 sequences listed, approximately 31% are singletons. The specimen sequenced was blood, either unsorted or a sorted T cell fraction (not recorded which). All receptors come from a human donor who was either an allogeneic HSCT recipient or a stem cell or donor lymphocyte infusion donor (not recorded which). It is not recorded whose cells these are; they may come from a transplant donor.

The chain uses TRBV10-3 and TRBJ2-2; the D gene is possibly TRBD1 (6 bases). V dropped 2 bases and J dropped 6 bases, with 16 bases sitting between them. This CDR3 has 16 residues. The V gene's germline CDR1 is ENHRY and CDR2 SYGVKD. The CDR3 loop reads CAISEPEVRGPGELFF. The CDR3 bases are TGTGCCATCAGTGAGCCTGAAGTCAGGGGCCCCGGGGAGCTGTTTTTT.

J is TRBJ2-1 and V is TRBV5-1; D possibly corresponds to TRBD2 (5 bases). This CDR3 region has 15 residues. Germline V gene data show CDR1 as SGHRS and CDR2 as YFSETQ. The germline V and J ends were trimmed by 2 bases and 1 base, with 10 bases remaining between them. CDR3 sequence: CASSFMRRSYNEQFF. In DNA form, the CDR3 reads TGCGCCAGCAGCTTTATGAGGAGGTCCTACAATGAGCAGTTCTTC.

The genes are TRBV5-1 and TRBJ2-1; possibly TRBD2 for D (6 bases). Germline CDR1 is SGHRS and CDR2 is YFSETQ. Trimming stripped 4 bases from V and 7 bases from J, with 15 bases between. CDR3 length equals 14 residues. CDR3 sequence reads: CASSLWEVVNEQFF. Here the CDR3 DNA reads TGCGCCAGCAGCCTCTGGGAGGTAGTGAATGAGCAGTTCTTC.

The table lists this clonotype with a count of one. The V gene is TRBV7-6, the J gene TRBJ2-4; the match to TRBD2 covers 11 bases. Losses at the gene ends were 3 bases for V and 3 bases for J; bases not matched to a gene: 1. CDR1 SGHVS and CDR2 FNYEAQ come from the germline V gene. This CDR3 contains 15 residues. CDR3: CASSLGLADKNIQYF. The CDR3 DNA reads TGTGCCAGCAGCTTGGGACTAGCGGACAAAAACATTCAGTACTTC. The full variable domain, completed using reference TRBV7-6 and TRBJ2-4, is GAGVSQSPRYKVTKRGQDVALRCDPISGHVSLYWYRQALGQGPEFLTYFNYEAQQDKSGLPNDRFSAERPEGSISTLTIQRTEQRDSAMYRCASSLGLADKNIQYFGAGTRLSVL.

The CDR3 protein is CASSSTGVGYTF. CDR3 DNA sequence: TGTGCCAGCAGTTCGACAGGGGTTGGCTACACCTTC. This sequence joins TRBV28 and TRBJ1-2; TRBD1 aligns across 8 bases. Losses at the gene ends were 4 bases for V and 7 bases for J; bases not matched to a gene: 2. CDR1 and CDR2 (germline): MDHEN, SYDVKM. This CDR3 is 12 amino acids long.

The V and J genes are TRBV5-1 and TRBJ2-7; D is unresolved. The germline V gene encodes CDR1 SGHRS and CDR2 YFSETQ. CDR3 length: 11 residues. Trimming left V 5 bases short and J 12 bases short, with 15 bases between. The CDR3 protein is CASRVDHSVYF. As DNA, the CDR3 is TGCGCCAGCAGGGTCGACCATTCGGTGTACTTC.

This clonotype was observed at least ten times. The chain recombines TRBV4-1 with TRBJ2-1; possible D gene TRBD2, 6 bases. V lost 1 base to trimming and J lost 0 bases, with 13 bases between them. This CDR3 is built from 17 residues. Per germline, CDR1 MGHRA and CDR2 YSYEKL. This chain's CDR3 is CASSQVYGTLSYNEQFF. Written as DNA, the CDR3 is TGCGCCAGCAGCCAAGTTTATGGGACTCTCTCCTACAATGAGCAGTTCTTC.

CDR3 sequence: CASRQPSTDTQYF. Written as DNA, the CDR3 is TGTGCCAGCAGGCAGCCTAGCACAGATACGCAGTATTTT. The chain employs TRBV6-2 or TRBV6-3 and TRBJ2-3, with D uncertain. The CDR3 spans 13 residues. V was pared by 6 bases and J by 0 bases, with 7 bases between. In germline, CDR1 is MNHEY, CDR2 SVGEGT.

The chain links TRBV28 to TRBJ1-1; TRBD1 is a possible D gene (5 bases). The CDR3 contains 18 residues. Trimming pared 8 bases from V and 1 base from J, leaving 26 bases between. Germline CDR1 reads MDHEN; CDR2 reads SYDVKM. For the CDR3, the DNA is TGTGCCAGCGAAGGGGTGTTGTGGTTAGGCCGGGAGAACACTGAAGCTTTCTTT. This gives the protein CASEGVLWLGRENTEAFF.

The rearrangement uses TRBV5-1 and TRBJ2-1; 7 nucleotides line up with TRBD2. The length of the CDR3 is 16 residues. The V gene's germline CDR1 is SGHRS and CDR2 YFSETQ. Germline trimming cut 0 bases from V and 3 bases from J; bases unmatched to any gene: 6. The CDR3 protein is CASSLEASGNYNEQFF. The CDR3 DNA sequence: TGCGCCAGCAGCTTGGAGGCTAGCGGAAACTACAATGAGCAGTTCTTC.

This clonotype was recorded a few times. The rearrangement joins TRBV2 to TRBJ2-1; TRBD2 matches 13 bases. The CDR3 totals 16 residues. V dropped 3 bases and J dropped 4; count of bases not matched to a gene: 3. Per germline, CDR1 SNHLY and CDR2 FYNNEI. DNA for the CDR3: TGTGCCAGCAGTGATTCGGGACTAGCGGGGTACAATGAGCAGTTCTTC. This gives the protein CASSDSGLAGYNEQFF. Using reference TRBV2 and TRBJ2-1 for the parts outside the CDR3, the full variable domain is EPEVTQTPSHQVTQMGQEVILRCVPISNHLYFYWYRQILGQKVEFLVSFYNNEISEKSEIFDDQFSVERPDGSNFTLKIRSTKLEDSAMYFCASSDSGLAGYNEQFFGPGTRLTVL.

This clonotype was seen a few times. The rearrangement joins TRBV20-1 to TRBJ1-1; 7 bases map to TRBD1. CDR3 size: 15 residues. V trimming: 0 bases; J trimming: 7 bases; junction bases outside the gene matches: 11. Germline values: CDR1 DFQATT, CDR2 SNEGSKA (reference sequence). The CDR3 reads CSARDPRTGGGEAFF. CDR3 sequence (DNA): TGCAGTGCTAGAGATCCCCGGACAGGCGGGGGTGAAGCTTTCTTT.